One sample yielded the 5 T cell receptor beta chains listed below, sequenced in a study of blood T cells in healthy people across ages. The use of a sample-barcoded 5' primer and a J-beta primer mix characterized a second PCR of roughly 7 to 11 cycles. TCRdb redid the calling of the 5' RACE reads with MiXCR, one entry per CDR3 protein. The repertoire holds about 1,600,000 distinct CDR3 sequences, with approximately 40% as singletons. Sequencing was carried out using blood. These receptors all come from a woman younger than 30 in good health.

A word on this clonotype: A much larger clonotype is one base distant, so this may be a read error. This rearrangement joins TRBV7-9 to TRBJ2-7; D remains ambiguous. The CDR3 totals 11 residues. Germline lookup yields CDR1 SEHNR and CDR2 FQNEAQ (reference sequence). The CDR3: CASSSMYERYF. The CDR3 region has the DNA TGTGCCAGCAGCTCCATGTACGAGCGGTACTTC.

The CDR3 region is CSAREQQGAVLYEQYF. CDR3 nucleotide sequence: TGCAGTGCTAGAGAACAACAGGGGGCAGTTCTCTACGAGCAGTACTTC. V gene TRBV20-1 combines with J gene TRBJ2-7, with 9 bases fitting TRBD1. The CDR3 is 16 amino acids. Germline CDR1 is DFQATT and CDR2 is SNEGSKA (reference sequence). V shed 0 bases, J shed 3 bases, and the junction held 9 bases outside the gene matches.

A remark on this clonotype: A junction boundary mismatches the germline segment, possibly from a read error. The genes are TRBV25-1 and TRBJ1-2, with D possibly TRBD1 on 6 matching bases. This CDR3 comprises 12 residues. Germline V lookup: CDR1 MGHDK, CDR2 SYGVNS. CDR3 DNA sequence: TGTGTCAGCAGTGCGGGGGCGCGGGGCTACACCTTC. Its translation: CVSSAGARGYTF.

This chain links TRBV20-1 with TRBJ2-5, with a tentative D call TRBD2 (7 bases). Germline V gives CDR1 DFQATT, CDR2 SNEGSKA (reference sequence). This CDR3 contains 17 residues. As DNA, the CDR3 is TGCAGGGAACCAAGGGGGGCCCTAGCGGACCTCCAAGAGACCCAGTACTTC. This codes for CREPRGALADLQETQYF.

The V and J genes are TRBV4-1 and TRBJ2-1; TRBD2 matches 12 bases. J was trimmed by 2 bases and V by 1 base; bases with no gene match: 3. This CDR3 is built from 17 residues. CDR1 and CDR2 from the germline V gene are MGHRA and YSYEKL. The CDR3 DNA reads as TGCGCCAGCAGCCAAGTTACTAGCGGGAGGACCTACAATGAGCAGTTCTTC. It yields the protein CASSQVTSGRTYNEQFF.